This T cell receptor beta chain was obtained from a study of blood T cell repertoires in COVID-19. Study information: Samples of COVID-19 (acute and convalescent) were obtained from the United States, Italy and Spain. From T cells, B-cell-depleted T cells, or PBMCs came the material, which was cDNA or gDNA.

V dropped 5 bases and J dropped 0; count of bases not matched to a gene: 5. Germline V gives CDR1 KGHSH, CDR2 LQKENI. This CDR3 is 15 amino acids long. The authors' processing: Estimation of nucleated cell counts was performed using reference gene primer amplification. The data were produced by immunoSEQ multiplex PCR, yet TCRdb's version contains in-frame clones alone and is incomplete. V, J and clone size are those of that table, while D and trimming were read from the DNA. Of tens of thousands of clones listed, roughly 80% are singletons. This clone showed up many times. This TCR was sampled from an elderly woman with acute or convalescent COVID-19. The genes are TRBV18 and TRBJ2-7, with 9 bases matching TRBD1. Sequencing was performed on peripheral blood. CDR3 coding DNA: TGTGCCAGCTCAACCGGGACAGGGAGCTCCTACGAGCAGTACTTC. It is translated as CASSTGTGSSYEQYF.